These 30 T cell receptor beta chains came from one sample sequenced in a study of shared clonotypes between healthy human individuals. Method: immunoSEQ multiplex PCR; TCRdb's copy keeps in-frame clones and lacks some. The table shows some 1,400,000 clones, with roughly 97% occurring only once. Sample: naive CD4+ T cells sorted from blood. Subset of the sample: CD45RA+ positively selected. All receptors derive from a man younger than 40 in good health.

This chain joins TRBV5-1 and TRBJ2-2; 9 bases map to TRBD2. The J segment lost 4 bases and the V segment lost 6 bases, leaving 16 bases of the junction unmatched. The CDR3 has 18 amino acids. Germline V lookup: CDR1 SGHRS, CDR2 YFSETQ. The CDR3 region is CASTSTIAGGPGTGELFF. DNA of the CDR3: TGCGCCAGCACCTCCACTATTGCGGGAGGGCCCGGCACCGGGGAGCTGTTTTTT. The entire variable domain, with the rest obtained from reference TRBV5-1 and TRBJ2-2, is as follows: KAGVTQTPRYLIKTRGQQVTLSCSPISGHRSVSWYQQTPGQGLQFLFEYFSETQRNKGNFPGRFSGRQFSNSRSEMNVSTLELGDSALYLCASTSTIAGGPGTGELFFGEGSRLTVL.

The count of this clone is one. The chain has TRBV29-1 and TRBJ2-7; D is undetermined. Germline-derived CDR1 and CDR2 are SQVTM and ANQGSEA. The CDR3 runs to 13 residues. Trimming left V 2 bases short and J 0 bases short, with 8 bases between. The CDR3 protein is CSVESASSYEQYF. As DNA, the CDR3 is TGCAGCGTTGAAAGTGCCAGCTCCTACGAGCAGTACTTC.

CDR3: CATSRDPRGLNQPQHF. The CDR3 DNA is TGTGCCACCAGCAGAGATCCTCGGGGTTTAAATCAGCCCCAGCATTTT. The genes are TRBV15 and TRBJ1-5; no clear D gene. Germline CDR1 and CDR2: LNHNV and YYDKDF (reference sequence). This CDR3 is built from 16 residues. Deletions cut 0 bases from V and 4 bases from J, with 13 bases between.

CDR3 sequence: CASSAGTGGSGANVLTF. CDR3 DNA sequence: TGTGCCAGTAGTGCAGGGACAGGGGGTTCTGGGGCCAACGTCCTGACTTTC. V is TRBV19 and J is TRBJ2-6; 11 positions match TRBD1. There are 17 residues in the CDR3. The V gene's germline CDR1 is LNHDA and CDR2 SQIVND (reference sequence). J lost 1 base, V lost 5 bases, and 4 bases had no gene match.

This chain joins TRBV2 and TRBJ1-4, with a weak D call TRBD1 (6 bases). The CDR3 length is 15 residues. Per the germline V gene, CDR1 is SNHLY and CDR2 is FYNNEI. V was cut by 6 bases and J by 0 bases, with 11 bases left in between. In DNA form, the CDR3 reads TGTGCCAGCAGGCACAGGGAAGCAACTAATGAAAAACTGTTTTTT. Translated, it gives CASRHREATNEKLFF.

V gene TRBV10-3 combines with J gene TRBJ1-1; TRBD1 aligns across 9 bases. The CDR3 loop spans 15 amino acids. Germline V gene sequence: CDR1 ENHRY, CDR2 SYGVKD. V shed 6 bases and J 3 bases; nucleotides not matched to a gene: 8. CDR3 protein: CAIRADRGPYTEAFF. DNA of the CDR3: TGTGCCATCAGAGCGGACAGGGGACCGTACACTGAAGCTTTCTTT.

The gene calls are TRBV27 and TRBJ2-2, with D possibly TRBD2 on 6 matching bases. V dropped 2 bases and J dropped 12 bases, with 19 bases sitting between them. This CDR3 has 15 amino acids. Germline CDR1 and CDR2: MNHEY and SMNVEV (reference sequence). The CDR3 loop is CASSLESPRAGKLFF. Here the CDR3 DNA reads TGTGCCAGCAGTTTAGAATCCCCCAGGGCGGGGAAGCTGTTTTTT.

The chain joins TRBV19 to TRBJ2-1; 8 positions match TRBD2. Germline trimming cut 10 bases from V and 10 bases from J; bases unmatched to any gene: 18. The germline V gene encodes CDR1 LNHDA and CDR2 SQIVND (reference sequence). CDR3 length equals 15 residues. The CDR3 bases are TGTGCCACCATGTATAGAGGCGGACTAGCAGGCGAGCAGTTCTTC. This codes for CATMYRGGLAGEQFF.

CDR3 DNA sequence: TGTGCCAGCAGCTCCCCGGGACTAGGTAGGGGTGAGCAGTTCTTC. Encoded protein: CASSSPGLGRGEQFF. V and J are TRBV5-6 and TRBJ2-1, with 8 bases matching TRBD2. Trimming at V came to 3 bases and at J to 9 bases, leaving 11 bases not matched to a gene. Germline V gene sequence: CDR1 SGHDT, CDR2 YYEEEE. The CDR3 is 15 amino acids.

This clone came up once. V gene TRBV5-6 combines with J gene TRBJ2-3; possibly TRBD1 for D (6 bases). Germline V CDR1 and CDR2: SGHDT, YYEEEE. CDR3 length: 15 amino acids. Between the trimmed V and J ends, which lost 0 bases and 5 bases, there was a span of 13 bases. The chain's CDR3 is CASSLGPRGGDTQYF. CDR3 nucleotides: TGTGCCAGCAGCTTGGGACCCAGGGGCGGAGATACGCAGTATTTT.

The chain combines TRBV5-4 with TRBJ1-1, with TRBD1 as a possible D gene (5 bases). V was cut by 4 bases and J by 3 bases, with 16 bases left in between. Germline CDR1 reads SGHNT; CDR2 reads YYREEE (reference sequence). The CDR3 runs to 15 residues. CDR3: CASSDQSTADTEAFF. CDR3 DNA sequence: TGTGCCAGCAGCGACCAATCGACAGCGGACACTGAAGCTTTCTTT. The full variable domain, in which reference TRBV5-4 and TRBJ1-1 provide the parts outside the CDR3, is ETGVTQSPTHLIKTRGQQVTLRCSSQSGHNTVSWYQQALGQGPQFIFQYYREEENGRGNFPPRFSGLQFPNYSSELNVNALELDDSALYLCASSDQSTADTEAFFGQGTRLTVV.

In its sample, this clone was seen once. V usage is TRBV18 and J usage is TRBJ2-7; 8 positions agree with TRBD1. The J segment lost 5 bases and the V segment lost 3 bases, leaving 6 bases of the junction unmatched. This CDR3 is built from 14 residues. The V gene's germline CDR1 is KGHSH and CDR2 LQKENI. The DNA for the CDR3 is TGTGCCAGCTCACCCCGGACAGGGATCGACGAGCAGTACTTC. This translates into CASSPRTGIDEQYF.

The genes are TRBV6-6 and TRBJ2-1; D gene uncertain. Germline lookup yields CDR1 MNHNY and CDR2 SVGAGI (reference sequence). V was cut by 8 bases and J by 0 bases, with 11 bases left in between. The CDR3 is 14 residues long. CDR3 sequence (DNA): TGTGCCAGCGGAATAAGGAGCTCCTACAATGAGCAGTTCTTC. This encodes CASGIRSSYNEQFF.

This clone was detected once. The genes are TRBV4-1 and TRBJ1-1; possibly TRBD1 for D (5 bases). This CDR3 spans 15 amino acids. Germline V gene sequence: CDR1 MGHRA, CDR2 YSYEKL. The V end was cut by 3 bases, the J end by 0 bases, with 11 bases between. The CDR3 coding sequence is TGCGCCAGCAGCCAGTCGGGACCCATGAACACTGAAGCTTTCTTT. It encodes CASSQSGPMNTEAFF.

V usage is TRBV30 and J usage is TRBJ2-5; D is perhaps TRBD1 (6 bases). Germline V gives CDR1 GTSNPN, CDR2 SVGIG (reference sequence). Deletions cut 5 bases from V and 5 bases from J, with 15 bases between. The CDR3 is made up of 13 amino acids. CDR3 sequence (DNA): TGTGCCTGGGGCATAGGGGGTAGGGAGACCCAGTACTTC. Its translation: CAWGIGGRETQYF.

This chain links TRBV7-6 with TRBJ2-7; a possible D gene is TRBD2 (6 bases). CDR3 length: 15 amino acids. Trimming pared 1 base from V and 6 bases from J, leaving 16 bases between. Germline lookup yields CDR1 SGHVS and CDR2 FNYEAQ. The CDR3 DNA reads TGTGCCAGCAGCTTAGGGTTAGCGGCCACCGCCGAGCAGTACTTC. This encodes CASSLGLAATAEQYF.

J is TRBJ2-2 and V is TRBV7-9; a possible D gene is TRBD2 (5 bases). Germline V gene sequence: CDR1 SEHNR, CDR2 FQNEAQ (reference sequence). The CDR3 is made up of 16 amino acids. Between the trimmed V and J ends, which lost 3 bases and 2 bases, there was a span of 13 bases. Written as DNA, the CDR3 is TGTGCCAGCAGCTTTTTGACTACCCGAAACACCGGGGAGCTGTTTTTT. This sequence encodes CASSFLTTRNTGELFF.

This chain connects TRBV5-4 to TRBJ1-4; D unclear. CDR3 length: 14 residues. Germline-derived CDR1 and CDR2 are SGHNT and YYREEE (reference sequence). V dropped 4 bases and J dropped 6 bases, with 13 bases sitting between them. This CDR3 reads CASSPGGPDEKLFF. CDR3 DNA: TGTGCCAGCAGCCCCGGCGGCCCCGATGAAAAACTGTTTTTT.

J is TRBJ1-1 and V is TRBV5-1; no reliable D call. The V gene's germline CDR1 is SGHRS and CDR2 YFSETQ. Trimming left V 0 bases short and J 1 base short, with 10 bases between. This CDR3 spans 15 amino acids. This CDR3 reads CASSLAGPENTEAFF. The CDR3 region has the DNA TGCGCCAGCAGCTTGGCCGGACCCGAGAACACTGAAGCTTTCTTT.

The chain combines TRBV6-4 with TRBJ2-1, with TRBD1 identical over 9 bases. Germline CDR1 and CDR2: MRHNA and SNTAGT. This CDR3 has 14 amino acids. Trimming at V came to 6 bases and at J to 5 bases, leaving 5 bases not matched to a gene. The chain's CDR3 is CASSRDRENNEQFF. CDR3 bases: TGTGCCAGCAGCCGGGACAGGGAAAACAATGAGCAGTTCTTC.

The genes are TRBV10-2 and TRBJ2-7; D may be TRBD2 (6 bases). Looked up from germline, CDR1 is WSHSY and CDR2 is SAAADI. Trimming removed 7 bases from V and 1 base from J, with 11 bases in between. The CDR3 runs 13 residues. This chain's CDR3 is CASTNGTSYEQYF. Written as DNA, the CDR3 is TGCGCCAGCACTAACGGGACTTCCTACGAGCAGTACTTC.

In this sample, this clone turned up once. The chain couples TRBV25-1 to TRBJ2-3; the D is unclear. The germline CDR1 and CDR2 sequences are MGHDK and SYGVNS. The CDR3 runs 16 residues. V gave up 3 bases and J gave up 2 bases, with 15 bases separating them. The CDR3 reads CASSDQHLGYTDTQYF. The CDR3 region has the DNA TGTGCCAGCAGTGATCAACACTTAGGCTACACAGATACGCAGTATTTT.

This chain links TRBV19 with TRBJ2-1; a possible D gene is TRBD1 (6 bases). The CDR3 spans 15 residues. Germline lookup yields CDR1 LNHDA and CDR2 SQIVND (reference sequence). Trimming shortened V by 9 bases and J by 5 bases, and 20 bases separated the two germline ends. The DNA of the CDR3 is TGTGCCAGCAAACGGTCAGGACAGCTCGACAATGAGCAGTTCTTC. As protein: CASKRSGQLDNEQFF.

The rearrangement joins TRBV2 to TRBJ2-5; TRBD2 agrees at 12 bases. Germline loops: CDR1 SNHLY, CDR2 FYNNEI. The J segment lost 3 bases and the V segment lost 6 bases, leaving 5 bases of the junction unmatched. CDR3 length equals 15 residues. DNA of the CDR3: TGTGCCAGCAGAAGCCGACTAGCGGGAGAAGAGACCCAGTACTTC. Its protein product is CASRSRLAGEETQYF. The full variable domain, with the rest looked up from reference TRBV2 and TRBJ2-5, is EPEVTQTPSHQVTQMGQEVILRCVPISNHLYFYWYRQILGQKVEFLVSFYNNEISEKSEIFDDQFSVERPDGSNFTLKIRSTKLEDSAMYFCASRSRLAGEETQYFGPGTRLLVL.

A remark on this clone: Other DNA sequences in the sample encode the same CDR3. The V gene is TRBV5-1, the J gene TRBJ2-1; D is unresolved. The V gene lost 1 base and the J gene lost 7 bases, with 9 bases spanning the gap. The germline V gene encodes CDR1 SGHRS and CDR2 YFSETQ. The CDR3 length is 13 residues. CDR3 loop: CASSLTGPNEQFF. CDR3 sequence (DNA): TGCGCCAGCAGCTTGACGGGCCCAAATGAGCAGTTCTTC.

The CDR3 nucleotides are TGTGCCAGCAGTGAAGCCCCGGGACAACTTTACGAGCAGTACTTC. Translation gives CASSEAPGQLYEQYF. This sequence joins TRBV6-1 and TRBJ2-7, with a tentative D call TRBD1 (6 bases). Deletions cut 0 bases from V and 4 bases from J, with 13 bases between. The germline V gene has CDR1 MNHNS and CDR2 SASEGT. The CDR3 extends over 15 amino acids.

V and J are TRBV5-1 and TRBJ2-3; 13 bases agree with TRBD2. Per the germline V gene, CDR1 is SGHRS and CDR2 is YFSETQ. The CDR3 length is 18 residues. V was clipped by 0 bases and J by 0 bases; unmatched bases: 4. CDR3 sequence reads: CASSLGLAGGPSTDTQYF. The DNA of the CDR3 is TGCGCCAGCAGCTTGGGACTAGCGGGAGGCCCAAGCACAGATACGCAGTATTTT. Full variable domain (missing parts from reference TRBV5-1 and TRBJ2-3): KAGVTQTPRYLIKTRGQQVTLSCSPISGHRSVSWYQQTPGQGLQFLFEYFSETQRNKGNFPGRFSGRQFSNSRSEMNVSTLELGDSALYLCASSLGLAGGPSTDTQYFGPGTRLTVL.

This clone was seen only once. The V call is TRBV10-1, the J call TRBJ2-5; D possibly uses TRBD1 or TRBD2 (6 bases each). V was trimmed by 4 bases and J by 4 bases, leaving 16 bases between them. The germline V gene encodes CDR1 WNHNN and CDR2 SYGVQD (reference sequence). The length of the CDR3 is 15 residues. DNA of the CDR3: TGCGCCAGCAGTGCGCGAGGAGGGGGTGGAGAGACCCAGTACTTC. Translated: CASSARGGGGETQYF.

Of note for this clone: Different DNA sequences within this sample yield the same CDR3. This chain links TRBV28 with TRBJ2-3, with D unresolved. V gave up 4 bases and J gave up 3 bases, with 5 bases separating them. Germline-derived CDR1 and CDR2 are MDHEN and SYDVKM. The CDR3 sequence is 12 residues long. The CDR3 here is CASSSPTDTQYF. The CDR3 nucleotides read TGTGCCAGCAGTTCCCCGACAGATACGCAGTATTTT.

This chain links TRBV10-3 with TRBJ2-3; TRBD2 matches at 9 bases. Germline assignment: CDR1 ENHRY and CDR2 SYGVKD. The CDR3 totals 16 residues. The junction had 17 bases not matched to a gene; V was cut back by 10 bases and J by 6 bases. Here the CDR3 reads CATALVGSGSMDTQYF. CDR3 DNA: TGTGCCACCGCCTTGGTGGGTAGCGGGAGTATGGATACGCAGTATTTT.